This T cell receptor (beta chain) derives from a study of blood T cell repertoires in COVID-19. Per the study methods: Cell counts per sample came from amplifying reference gene primers. Assay used: immunoSEQ multiplex PCR; TCRdb lists only in-frame clones, some missing. D and trimming were read from the DNA, whereas the V and J calls and clone size are those reported in that table. The table has more than 300,000 clones, over 80% seen once. Germline lookup yields CDR1 SGHRS and CDR2 YFSETQ. The CDR3 spans 17 residues. Unmatched junction bases numbered 14, after V lost 4 bases and J lost 4 bases. The clonotype originates from a woman between 45 and 60 years old who had recovered from COVID-19. Material for sequencing was PBMCs or T cells enriched from blood (not recorded which). The chain couples TRBV5-1 to TRBJ1-3, with 7 bases fitting TRBD1. The CDR3 nucleotides read TGCGCCAGCAGCCCATACTTGACAGGGACAACCGGAAACACCATATATTTT. Protein sequence: CASSPYLTGTTGNTIYF.